The 8 T cell receptor beta chains given below trace back to one sample, sequenced in a study of blood T cell repertoires in COVID-19. Assay: immunoSEQ multiplex PCR; the TCRdb copy retains only in-frame clones and omits some. The sample yields 75,000 to 100,000 clones, approximately 87% seen once. The sample consisted of peripheral blood. Receptors were obtained from a human donor in a cohort sampled during active COVID-19.

CDR3 sequence: CASSQVLGQGFEKLFF. As DNA, the CDR3 is TGCGCCAGCAGCCAAGTTTTGGGACAGGGGTTTGAAAAACTGTTTTTT. The chain couples TRBV4-1 to TRBJ1-4; 10 bases are shared with TRBD1. This CDR3 has 16 residues. Germline V gene data show CDR1 as MGHRA and CDR2 as YSYEKL. J lost 7 bases, V lost 1 base, and 6 bases had no gene match.

The J gene is TRBJ2-1, the V gene TRBV4-1, with D possibly TRBD1 on 5 matching bases. Germline V lookup: CDR1 MGHRA, CDR2 YSYEKL. V shed 1 base and J shed 3 bases, with 10 bases lying between them. The CDR3 runs to 15 residues. CDR3 residues: CASSQAMGLYNEQFF. The CDR3 nucleotides are TGCGCCAGCAGCCAAGCGATGGGGCTCTACAATGAGCAGTTCTTC.

This clone showed up just once. This chain uses TRBV3-1 (or the pseudogene TRBV3-2) with TRBJ2-6; no clear D. The CDR3 has 14 residues. The V end lost 5 bases, the J end lost 2 bases, and 7 bases lay between the germline ends. Germline V gives CDR1 LGHDT, CDR2 YNNKEL (reference sequence). The CDR3 region is CASSTLPGANVLTF. The CDR3 DNA reads as TGTGCCAGCAGCACACTACCTGGGGCCAACGTCCTGACTTTC.

This CDR3 is CASSRTFRGLGEQFF. The CDR3 DNA sequence: TGTGCCAGCAGCCGAACCTTTAGGGGCCTCGGGGAGCAGTTCTTC. V and J are TRBV3-1 (or the pseudogene TRBV3-2) and TRBJ2-1; D is perhaps TRBD1 (5 bases). The CDR3 totals 15 residues. Trimming took 4 bases from V and 10 from J, leaving 20 bases between them. Germline V gene data show CDR1 as LGHDT and CDR2 as YNNKEL (reference sequence).

The chain recombines TRBV11-3 with TRBJ2-7, with TRBD1 matching over 8 bases. The CDR3 extends over 13 amino acids. From germline, CDR1 is SGHNT and CDR2 YENEEA. With V trimmed by 3 bases and J by 3 bases, 1 base remained unmatched. The CDR3, as DNA: TGTGCCAGCAGCTTGGGGACAGGCTACGAGCAGTACTTC. This encodes CASSLGTGYEQYF.

V and J are TRBV19 and TRBJ2-2, with 7 bases that match TRBD2. Per germline, CDR1 LNHDA and CDR2 SQIVND (reference sequence). Trimming removed 5 bases from V and 7 bases from J; junction bases left unmatched: 7. There are 14 residues in the CDR3. The CDR3 DNA sequence: TGTGCCAGTAGTTGGCGGGAGCGGGGCGGGGAGCTGTTTTTT. Its protein is CASSWRERGGELFF.

Worth noting for this clone: Other DNA sequences from this sample encode an identical CDR3 as well. The V and J genes are TRBV6-1 and TRBJ2-7; a weak D match, TRBD1 (6 bases). The ends were cut back, 0 bases at V and 2 bases at J, with 11 bases in the middle. Germline V gene sequence: CDR1 MNHNS, CDR2 SASEGT. This CDR3 has 15 residues. The CDR3 coding sequence is TGTGCCAGCAGTGAAGCGTTGGGACAAGCCTACGAGCAGTACTTC. It yields the protein CASSEALGQAYEQYF.

The chain couples TRBV14 to TRBJ1-4, with D tentatively TRBD1 (6 bases). The CDR3 sequence is 15 residues long. V gave up 2 bases and J gave up 3 bases, with 10 bases separating them. Germline values: CDR1 SGHDN, CDR2 FVKESK. CDR3: CASSQIQGPNEKLFF. In DNA form, the CDR3 reads TGTGCCAGCAGCCAAATACAGGGACCTAATGAAAAACTGTTTTTT.